This entry lists 9 T cell receptor beta chains sequenced from one sample in a study of blood T cell repertoires in COVID-19. Sequenced by immunoSEQ multiplex PCR; TCRdb stores in-frame clones only, minus some. The table lists about 300,000 clones, roughly 84% of them singletons. Sequenced input: peripheral blood. The source is a human donor with COVID-19, enrolled during active disease. The donor label of this sample is uncertain.

The chain links TRBV7-3 to TRBJ2-2, with a tentative D call TRBD2 (6 bases). Germline V gene data show CDR1 as SGHTA and CDR2 as FQGTGA. V was pared by 4 bases and J by 7 bases, with 13 bases between. The CDR3 length is 14 residues. DNA for the CDR3: TGTGCCAGCAGCTCCGACGGGGGAATCGGGGAGCTGTTTTTT. This gives the protein CASSSDGGIGELFF.

This clone occurred once. The chain employs TRBV10-3 and TRBJ1-1, with TRBD1 as a possible D gene (5 bases). This CDR3 contains 13 residues. The V end was cut by 10 bases, the J end by 1 base, with 13 bases between. CDR1 is ENHRY and CDR2 is SYGVKD in the germline V gene. CDR3 sequence (DNA): TGTGCCACCCTTTCCAGGGCGAACACTGAAGCTTTCTTT. Encoded protein: CATLSRANTEAFF.

This chain uses TRBV19 with TRBJ2-2, with 9 bases lining up with TRBD1. The CDR3 contains 15 residues. Germline trimming cut 10 bases from V and 4 bases from J; bases unmatched to any gene: 10. Germline CDR1 reads LNHDA; CDR2 reads SQIVND (reference sequence). In DNA, the CDR3 is TGTGCCACCGCCCAAACGGACAGGGGCACCGGGGAGCTGTTTTTT. It yields the protein CATAQTDRGTGELFF. The variable domain in full, completed from reference TRBV19 and TRBJ2-2, reads DGGITQSPKYLFRKEGQNVTLSCEQNLNHDAMYWYRQDPGQGLRLIYYSQIVNDFQKGDIAEGYSVSREKKESFPLTVTSAQKNPTAFYLCATAQTDRGTGELFFGEGSRLTVL.

The chain is built from TRBV4-1 and TRBJ2-3, with TRBD2 matching 14 bases. The CDR3 covers 17 residues. With V trimmed by 1 base and J by 6 bases, 6 bases remained unmatched. The germline V gene encodes CDR1 MGHRA and CDR2 YSYEKL. CDR3 nucleotide sequence: TGCGCCAGCAGCCAAGCCCAAGGGACTAGCGGGAGCGATACGCAGTATTTT. It yields the protein CASSQAQGTSGSDTQYF.

The rearrangement links TRBV28 to TRBJ1-4; tentative D call: TRBD1 (6 bases). Germline loops: CDR1 MDHEN, CDR2 SYDVKM. Trimming left V 3 bases short and J 4 bases short, with 12 bases between. This CDR3 is built from 15 residues. This CDR3 reads CASSLGGGFNEKLFF. CDR3 DNA sequence: TGTGCCAGCAGTTTGGGGGGGGGCTTTAATGAAAAACTGTTTTTT.

This chain connects TRBV7-3 to TRBJ2-2; weak D call: TRBD2 (7 bases). The CDR3 spans 16 residues. With 5 bases removed from V and 0 bases from J, the gap between germline ends came to 13 bases. Per germline, CDR1 SGHTA and CDR2 FQGTGA. Here the CDR3 reads CASSPTGGANTGELFF. CDR3 in DNA: TGTGCCAGCAGCCCGACGGGGGGCGCGAACACCGGGGAGCTGTTTTTT.

The CDR3 bases are TGCAGCGTTGAACTAGCGGGAGGAGGCGAGCAGTACTTC. Its translation is CSVELAGGGEQYF. This chain connects TRBV29-1 to TRBJ2-7, with 11 bases lining up with TRBD2. V trimming: 2 bases; J trimming: 6 bases; junction bases outside the gene matches: 3. The CDR3 runs 13 residues. Per germline, CDR1 SQVTM and CDR2 ANQGSEA.

The chain recombines TRBV18 with TRBJ1-1; TRBD1 matches 10 bases. Germline V gene data show CDR1 as KGHSH and CDR2 as LQKENI. This CDR3 is built from 16 residues. Trimming cost V 3 bases and J 4 bases; bases outside gene matches: 8. This chain's CDR3 is CASSPLTGGRGTEAFF. The CDR3, as DNA: TGTGCCAGCTCACCCTTGACAGGGGGCCGTGGCACTGAAGCTTTCTTT.

This clone came up a few times. This sequence joins TRBV6-5 and TRBJ1-6; no definite D call. V lost 5 bases and J lost 8, with 13 bases in between. This CDR3 is built from 14 residues. CDR1 is MNHEY, CDR2 SVGAGI, per germline. Written as DNA, the CDR3 is TGTGCCAGCAGTACTCGGGAGAAGGATTCACCCCTCCACTTT. Amino acid sequence: CASSTREKDSPLHF.